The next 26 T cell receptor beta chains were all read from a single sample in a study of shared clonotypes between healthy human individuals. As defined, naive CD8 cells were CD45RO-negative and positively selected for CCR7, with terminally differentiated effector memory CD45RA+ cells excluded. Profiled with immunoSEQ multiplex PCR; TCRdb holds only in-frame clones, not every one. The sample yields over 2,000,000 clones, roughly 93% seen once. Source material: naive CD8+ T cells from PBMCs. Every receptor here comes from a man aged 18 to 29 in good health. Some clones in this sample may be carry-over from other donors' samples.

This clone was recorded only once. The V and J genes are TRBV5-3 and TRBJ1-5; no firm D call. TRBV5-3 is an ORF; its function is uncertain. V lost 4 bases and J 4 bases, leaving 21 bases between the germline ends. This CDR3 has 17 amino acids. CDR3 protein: CARSLEFRTDLNQPQHF. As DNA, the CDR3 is TGTGCCAGAAGCCTTGAATTCCGAACGGACCTGAATCAGCCCCAGCATTTT.

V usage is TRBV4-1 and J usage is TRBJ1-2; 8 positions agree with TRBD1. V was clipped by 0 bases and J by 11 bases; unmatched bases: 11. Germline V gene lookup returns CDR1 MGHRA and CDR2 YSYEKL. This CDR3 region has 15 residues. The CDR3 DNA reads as TGCGCCAGCAGCCAAGATCGTGGACAGGGCTGGTCGTACACCTTC. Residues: CASSQDRGQGWSYTF.

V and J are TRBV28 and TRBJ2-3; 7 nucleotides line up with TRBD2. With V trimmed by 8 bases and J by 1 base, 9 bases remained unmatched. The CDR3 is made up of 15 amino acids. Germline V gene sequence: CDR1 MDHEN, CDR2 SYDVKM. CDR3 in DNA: TGTGCCAGCTCCTACGCGGGGGTGGGCACAGATACGCAGTATTTT. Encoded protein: CASSYAGVGTDTQYF.

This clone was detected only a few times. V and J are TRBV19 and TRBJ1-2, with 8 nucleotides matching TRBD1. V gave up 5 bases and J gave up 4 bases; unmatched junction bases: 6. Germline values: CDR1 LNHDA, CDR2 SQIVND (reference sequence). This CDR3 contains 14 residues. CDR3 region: CASSLRTGSYGYTF. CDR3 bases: TGTGCCAGTAGTCTCCGGACAGGGAGCTATGGCTACACCTTC.

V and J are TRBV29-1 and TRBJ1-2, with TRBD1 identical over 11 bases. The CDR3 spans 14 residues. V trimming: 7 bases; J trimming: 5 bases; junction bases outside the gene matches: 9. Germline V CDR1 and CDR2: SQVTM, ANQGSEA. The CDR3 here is CSADPGQGDYGYTF. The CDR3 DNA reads TGCAGCGCCGATCCGGGACAGGGGGATTATGGCTACACCTTC.

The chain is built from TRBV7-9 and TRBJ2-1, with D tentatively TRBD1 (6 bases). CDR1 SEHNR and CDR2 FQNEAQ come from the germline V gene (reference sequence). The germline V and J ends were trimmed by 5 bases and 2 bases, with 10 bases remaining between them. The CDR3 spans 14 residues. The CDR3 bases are TGTGCCAGCAGCCATGGGGGCGCCTACAATGAGCAGTTCTTC. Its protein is CASSHGGAYNEQFF. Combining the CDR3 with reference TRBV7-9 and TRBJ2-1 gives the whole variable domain DTGVSQNPRHKITKRGQNVTFRCDPISEHNRLYWYRQTLGQGPEFLTYFQNEAQLEKSRLLSDRFSAERPKGSFSTLEIQRTEQGDSAMYLCASSHGGAYNEQFFGPGTRLTVL.

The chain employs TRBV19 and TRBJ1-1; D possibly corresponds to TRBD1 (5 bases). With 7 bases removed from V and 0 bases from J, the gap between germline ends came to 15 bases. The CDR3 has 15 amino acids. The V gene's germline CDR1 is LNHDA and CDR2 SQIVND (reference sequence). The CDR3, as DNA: TGTGCCAGTACCCGGGGGAGGACCCTGAACACTGAAGCTTTCTTT. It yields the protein CASTRGRTLNTEAFF. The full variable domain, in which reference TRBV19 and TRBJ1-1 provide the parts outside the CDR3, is DGGITQSPKYLFRKEGQNVTLSCEQNLNHDAMYWYRQDPGQGLRLIYYSQIVNDFQKGDIAEGYSVSREKKESFPLTVTSAQKNPTAFYLCASTRGRTLNTEAFFGQGTRLTVV.

The DNA for the CDR3 is TGTGCCAGTCAACGGGGGTTTGGCACAGAGACCCAGTACTTC. This sequence encodes CASQRGFGTETQYF. The rearrangement links TRBV28 to TRBJ2-5; D is perhaps TRBD2 (6 bases). Looked up from germline, CDR1 is MDHEN and CDR2 is SYDVKM. Deletions cut 9 bases from V and 4 bases from J, with 18 bases between. This CDR3 has 14 amino acids. Together with reference TRBV28 and TRBJ2-5, the CDR3 gives the full variable domain: DVKVTQSSRYLVKRTGEKVFLECVQDMDHENMFWYRQDPGLGLRLIYFSYDVKMKEKGDIPEGYSVSREKKERFSLILESASTNQTSMYLCASQRGFGTETQYFGPGTRLLVL.

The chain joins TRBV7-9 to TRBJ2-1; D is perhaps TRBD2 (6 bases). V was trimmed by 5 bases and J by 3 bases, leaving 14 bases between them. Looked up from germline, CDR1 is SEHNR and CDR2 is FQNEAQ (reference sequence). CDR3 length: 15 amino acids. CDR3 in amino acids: CASSLGLDYYNEQFF. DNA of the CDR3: TGTGCCAGCAGCCTGGGCCTGGACTACTACAATGAGCAGTTCTTC.

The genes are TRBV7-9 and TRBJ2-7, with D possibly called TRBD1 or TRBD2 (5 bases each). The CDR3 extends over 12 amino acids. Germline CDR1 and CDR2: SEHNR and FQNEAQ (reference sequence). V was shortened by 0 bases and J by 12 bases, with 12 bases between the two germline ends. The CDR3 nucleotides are TGTGCCAGCAGCTTAGCGCAAAGGGACCGGTACTTC. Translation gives CASSLAQRDRYF. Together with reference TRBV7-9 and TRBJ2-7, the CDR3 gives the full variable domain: DTGVSQNPRHKITKRGQNVTFRCDPISEHNRLYWYRQTLGQGPEFLTYFQNEAQLEKSRLLSDRFSAERPKGSFSTLEIQRTEQGDSAMYLCASSLAQRDRYFGPGTRLTVT.

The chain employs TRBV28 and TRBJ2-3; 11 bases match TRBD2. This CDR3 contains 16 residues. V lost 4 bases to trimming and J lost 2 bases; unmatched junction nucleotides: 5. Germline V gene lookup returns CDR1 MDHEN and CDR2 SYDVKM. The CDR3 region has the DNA TGTGCCAGCAGTTCTATAGCGGGAGGGCCCACAGATACGCAGTATTTT. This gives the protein CASSSIAGGPTDTQYF.

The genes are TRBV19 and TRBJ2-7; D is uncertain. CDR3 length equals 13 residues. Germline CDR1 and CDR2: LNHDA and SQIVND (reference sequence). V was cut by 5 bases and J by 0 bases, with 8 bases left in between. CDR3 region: CASSFFGSYEQYF. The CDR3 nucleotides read TGTGCCAGTAGTTTCTTTGGCTCCTACGAGCAGTACTTC.

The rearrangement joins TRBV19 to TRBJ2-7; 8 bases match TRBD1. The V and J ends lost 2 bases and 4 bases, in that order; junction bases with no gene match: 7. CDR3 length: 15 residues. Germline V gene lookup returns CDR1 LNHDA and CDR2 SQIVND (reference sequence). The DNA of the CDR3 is TGTGCCAGTAGTATACTTCAGGGGGCGATGTACGAGCAGTACTTC. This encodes CASSILQGAMYEQYF.

CDR3 protein: CASSLYPGGIDTQYF. The CDR3, as DNA: TGTGCCAGCAGCTTATATCCAGGGGGCATAGATACGCAGTATTTT. The chain links TRBV7-9 to TRBJ2-3; the match to TRBD1 covers 8 bases. CDR1 and CDR2 (germline): SEHNR, FQNEAQ (reference sequence). The CDR3 length is 15 residues. V shed 2 bases, J shed 5 bases, and the junction held 6 bases outside the gene matches.

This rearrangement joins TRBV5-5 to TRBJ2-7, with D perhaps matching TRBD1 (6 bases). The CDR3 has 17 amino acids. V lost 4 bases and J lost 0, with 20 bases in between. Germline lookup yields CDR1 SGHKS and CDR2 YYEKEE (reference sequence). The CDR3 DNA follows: TGTGCCAGCAGCCCCCCGACAGGAATCATGAGCTCCTACGAGCAGTACTTC. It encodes CASSPPTGIMSSYEQYF. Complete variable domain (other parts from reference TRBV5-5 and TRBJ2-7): DAGVTQSPTHLIKTRGQQVTLRCSPISGHKSVSWYQQVLGQGPQFIFQYYEKEERGRGNFPDRFSARQFPNYSSELNVNALLLGDSALYLCASSPPTGIMSSYEQYFGPGTRLTVT.

The CDR3 DNA reads as TGTGCCACCAGCAGAGTCGGTAGGGGCACGGACGAGCAGTACTTC. This gives the protein CATSRVGRGTDEQYF. This chain connects TRBV15 to TRBJ2-7, with a possible D match to TRBD1 (5 bases). The CDR3 spans 15 residues. Trimming pared 1 base from V and 5 bases from J, leaving 15 bases between. Germline V gives CDR1 LNHNV, CDR2 YYDKDF (reference sequence).

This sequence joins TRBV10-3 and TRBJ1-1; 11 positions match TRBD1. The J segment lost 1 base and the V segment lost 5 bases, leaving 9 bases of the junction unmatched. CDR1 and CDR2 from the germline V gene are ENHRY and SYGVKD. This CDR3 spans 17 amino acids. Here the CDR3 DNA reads TGTGCCATCAGTAAGAAGGGGGACAGGGGGTGGAACACTGAAGCTTTCTTT. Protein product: CAISKKGDRGWNTEAFF.

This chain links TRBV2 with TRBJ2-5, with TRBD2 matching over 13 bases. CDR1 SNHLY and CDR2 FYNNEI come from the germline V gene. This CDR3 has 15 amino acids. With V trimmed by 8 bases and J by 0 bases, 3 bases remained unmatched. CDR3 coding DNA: TGTGCCAGCGGGGGACTAGCGGGAAACCAAGAGACCCAGTACTTC. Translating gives CASGGLAGNQETQYF.

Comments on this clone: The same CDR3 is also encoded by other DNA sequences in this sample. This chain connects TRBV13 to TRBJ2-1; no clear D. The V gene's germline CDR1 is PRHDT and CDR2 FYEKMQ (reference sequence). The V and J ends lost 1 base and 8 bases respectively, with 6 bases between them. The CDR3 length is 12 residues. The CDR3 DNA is TGTGCCAGCAGCTTAGCTCGGGATGAGCAGTTCTTC. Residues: CASSLARDEQFF.

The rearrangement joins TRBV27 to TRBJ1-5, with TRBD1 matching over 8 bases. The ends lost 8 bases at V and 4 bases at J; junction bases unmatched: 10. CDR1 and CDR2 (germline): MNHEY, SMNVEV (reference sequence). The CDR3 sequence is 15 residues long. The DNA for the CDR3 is TGTGCCAGCCAGGGGGCAGGGTATGGGAATCAGCCCCAGCATTTT. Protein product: CASQGAGYGNQPQHF.

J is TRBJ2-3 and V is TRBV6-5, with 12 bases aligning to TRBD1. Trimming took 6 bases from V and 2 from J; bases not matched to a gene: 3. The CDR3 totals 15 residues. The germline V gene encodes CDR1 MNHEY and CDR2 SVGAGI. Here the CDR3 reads CASRRDRGLTDTQYF. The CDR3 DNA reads TGTGCCAGCAGACGGGACAGGGGGCTCACAGATACGCAGTATTTT.

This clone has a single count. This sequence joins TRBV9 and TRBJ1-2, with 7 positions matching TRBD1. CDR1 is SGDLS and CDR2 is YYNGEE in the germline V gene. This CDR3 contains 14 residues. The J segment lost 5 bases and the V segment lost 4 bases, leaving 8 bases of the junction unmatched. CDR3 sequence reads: CASSPEGAGYGYTF. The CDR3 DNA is TGTGCCAGCAGCCCCGAGGGGGCTGGGTATGGCTACACCTTC.

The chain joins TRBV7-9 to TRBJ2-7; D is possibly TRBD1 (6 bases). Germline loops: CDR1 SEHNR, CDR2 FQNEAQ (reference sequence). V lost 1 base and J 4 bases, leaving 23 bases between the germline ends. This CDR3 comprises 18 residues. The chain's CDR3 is CASSLEILAGRGRYEQYF. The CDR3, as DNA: TGTGCCAGCAGCTTAGAAATTCTGGCTGGCAGGGGTAGATACGAGCAGTACTTC.

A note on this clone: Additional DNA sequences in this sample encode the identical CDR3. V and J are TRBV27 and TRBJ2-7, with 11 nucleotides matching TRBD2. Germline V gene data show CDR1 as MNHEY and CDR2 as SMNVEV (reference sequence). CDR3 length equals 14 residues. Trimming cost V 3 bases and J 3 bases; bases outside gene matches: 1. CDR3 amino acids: CASSFTSGSYEQYF. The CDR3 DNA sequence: TGTGCCAGCAGTTTCACTAGCGGGAGCTACGAGCAGTACTTC.

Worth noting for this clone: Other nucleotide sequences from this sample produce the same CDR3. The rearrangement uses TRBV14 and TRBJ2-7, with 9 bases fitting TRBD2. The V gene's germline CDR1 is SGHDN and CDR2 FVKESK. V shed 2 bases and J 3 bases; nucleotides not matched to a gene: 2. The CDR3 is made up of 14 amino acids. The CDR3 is CASSQLAGSYEQYF. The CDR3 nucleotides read TGTGCCAGCAGCCAACTAGCGGGAAGCTACGAGCAGTACTTC.

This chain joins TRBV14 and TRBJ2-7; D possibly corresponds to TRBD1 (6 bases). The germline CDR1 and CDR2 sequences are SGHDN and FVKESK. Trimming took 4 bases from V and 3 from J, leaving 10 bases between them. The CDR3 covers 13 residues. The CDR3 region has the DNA TGTGCCAGCAGCCTTAGGGGGAACTACGAGCAGTACTTC. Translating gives CASSLRGNYEQYF.